The source of this T cell receptor (beta chain) is a study of OX40 agonist ivuxolimab in advanced cancers. Turning to the study itself: Partial responses occurred in three patients (one hepatocellular carcinoma, two cutaneous melanoma).

Of note for this clone: Its antigen is as yet unknown.

The CDR3 extends over 15 amino acids. Germline CDR1 MNHEY, CDR2 SVGAGI. Deletions cut 6 bases from V and 5 bases from J, with 19 bases between. The method was immunoSEQ multiplex PCR; TCRdb's version includes in-frame clones alone and lacks a portion of them. The table has 45,000 to 55,000 clones, approximately 81% seen once. Overall study results and limits: Patients who responded partially at 0.1-3.0 mg/kg showed clonal expansion ranking among the lowest.

The sequence came from an adult with an advanced solid tumor such as melanoma, head and neck, liver or kidney cancer. The V call is TRBV6-5, the J call TRBJ1-2; D remains unclear. The sample consisted of CD4+ or CD8+ T cells sorted from blood, taken in a trial of the OX40 agonist ivuxolimab. DNA of the CDR3: TGTGCCAGCAGCCTTTTTGGGCAGGCTAGTTATGGCTACACCTTC. It codes for CASSLFGQASYGYTF.